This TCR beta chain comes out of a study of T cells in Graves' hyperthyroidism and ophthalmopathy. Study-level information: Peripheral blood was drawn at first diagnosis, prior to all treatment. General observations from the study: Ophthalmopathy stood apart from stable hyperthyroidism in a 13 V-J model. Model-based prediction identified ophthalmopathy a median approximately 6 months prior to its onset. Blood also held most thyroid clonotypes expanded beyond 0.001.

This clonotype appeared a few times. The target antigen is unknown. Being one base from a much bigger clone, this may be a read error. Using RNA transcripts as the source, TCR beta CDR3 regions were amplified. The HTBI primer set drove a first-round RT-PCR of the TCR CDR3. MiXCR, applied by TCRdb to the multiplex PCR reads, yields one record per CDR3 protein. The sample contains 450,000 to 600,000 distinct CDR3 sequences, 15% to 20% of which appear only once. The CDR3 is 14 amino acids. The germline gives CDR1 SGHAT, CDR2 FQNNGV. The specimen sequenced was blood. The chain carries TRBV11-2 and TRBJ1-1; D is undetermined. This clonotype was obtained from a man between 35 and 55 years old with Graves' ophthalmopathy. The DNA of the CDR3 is TGTGCCAGCAGCTTAGGGTCGAGGGTCACTGGAGCTTTCTTT. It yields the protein CASSLGSRVTGAFF.